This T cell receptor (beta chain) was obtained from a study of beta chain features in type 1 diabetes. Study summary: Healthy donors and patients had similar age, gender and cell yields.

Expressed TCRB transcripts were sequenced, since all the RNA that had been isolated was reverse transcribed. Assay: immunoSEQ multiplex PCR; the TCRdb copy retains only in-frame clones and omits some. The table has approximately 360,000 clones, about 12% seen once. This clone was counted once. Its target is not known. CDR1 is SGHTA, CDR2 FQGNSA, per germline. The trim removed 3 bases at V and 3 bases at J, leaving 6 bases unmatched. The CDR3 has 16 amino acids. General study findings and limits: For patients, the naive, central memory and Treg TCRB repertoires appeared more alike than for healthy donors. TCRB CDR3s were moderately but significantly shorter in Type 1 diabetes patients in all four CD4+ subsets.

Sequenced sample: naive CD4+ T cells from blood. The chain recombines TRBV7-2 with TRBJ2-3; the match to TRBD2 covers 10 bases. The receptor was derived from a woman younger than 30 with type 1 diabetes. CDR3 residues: CASSLAGAGGTDTQYF. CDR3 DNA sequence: TGTGCCAGCAGCTTGGCGGGAGCGGGGGGGACAGATACGCAGTATTTT.